These T cell receptor beta chains were read from a single sample in a study of shared clonotypes between healthy human individuals. Assay used: immunoSEQ multiplex PCR; TCRdb lists only in-frame clones, some missing. The profile shows some 1,100,000 clones, about 84% of them singletons. The sample was memory CD4+ T cells from PBMCs. These receptors were collected from a man between 18 and 35 years old in good health. Some clones in this sample may be carry-over from other donors' samples. The CDR3 runs from the conserved cysteine through the conserved F or W. Size is stated for part of the rows, as once, few or many counts, or as a class when the clone is expanded.

abundance | len | v_gene | CDR3aa
- | 15 | TRBV14 | CASSRRLAGDETQYF
few | 12 | TRBV7-9 | CASSKGMAEAFF
once | 15 | TRBV5-1 | CASSSTGTPGDEQYF
- | 15 | TRBV2 | CATRLSGGVGETQYF
few | 13 | TRBV6-5 | CASSNRGGGELFF
- | 16 | TRBV19 | CASSMGQGGRYNEQFF
many | 12 | TRBV7-2 | CASSRGTGEQYF
- | 12 | TRBV2 | CASRDASYEQYF
- | 15 | TRBV5-6 | CASSLTGGGGNIQYF
- | 10 | TRBV6-6 | CASRNTEAFF